These 5 T cell receptor beta chains were sequenced from one sample in a study of shared clonotypes between healthy human individuals. Naive CD8 cells, CD45RO-negative and positively selected for CCR7, excluded terminally differentiated effector memory CD45RA+ cells. The assay was immunoSEQ multiplex PCR, and TCRdb's table has in-frame clones only and misses some. The sample holds roughly 2,000,000 clones, over 85% seen once. Sequenced material: naive CD8+ T cells sorted from blood. Receptor source: a man aged 18 to 29 in good health.

This chain uses TRBV10-3 with TRBJ2-6, with 7 bases lining up with TRBD1. Looked up from germline, CDR1 is ENHRY and CDR2 is SYGVKD. With V trimmed by 3 bases and J by 0 bases, 11 bases remained unmatched. This CDR3 comprises 19 residues. CDR3 sequence reads: CAISDDRDRVPSGANVLTF. The CDR3 DNA reads as TGTGCCATCAGTGACGACAGGGACCGGGTCCCCTCTGGGGCCAACGTCCTGACTTTC.

The CDR3 sequence: CASSQILHTEAFF. DNA of the CDR3: TGCGCCAGCAGCCAGATCCTGCACACTGAAGCTTTCTTT. The chain uses TRBV4-3 and TRBJ1-1, with D hard to call. The CDR3 is made up of 13 amino acids. In germline, CDR1 is LGHNA, CDR2 YSLEER. Trimming removed 3 bases from V and 3 bases from J, with 8 bases in between.

The chain has TRBV6-5 and TRBJ2-7, with D hard to call. The CDR3 extends over 14 amino acids. Germline V gene lookup returns CDR1 MNHEY and CDR2 SVGAGI. Trimming shortened V by 9 bases and J by 2 bases, and 17 bases separated the two germline ends. The CDR3 bases are TGTGCCAGGAGGAACGAAACCTTTACCTACGAGCAGTACTTC. This codes for CARRNETFTYEQYF.

The CDR3 coding sequence is TGTGCCAGCAGCTCAGGACAGGGTCGACAGTTCTTC. It specifies CASSSGQGRQFF. The rearrangement links TRBV13 to TRBJ2-1, with TRBD1 matching over 8 bases. V trimming: 4 bases; J trimming: 13 bases; junction bases outside the gene matches: 6. Per germline, CDR1 PRHDT and CDR2 FYEKMQ (reference sequence). This CDR3 has 12 residues.

The chain has TRBV7-2 and TRBJ2-5; 8 bases are shared with TRBD1. Germline V gives CDR1 SGHTA, CDR2 FQGNSA. Unmatched junction bases numbered 11, after V lost 5 bases and J lost 0 bases. The length of the CDR3 is 17 residues. The CDR3 loop is CASSGSTGAQYQETQYF. CDR3 sequence (DNA): TGTGCCAGCAGCGGCTCGACAGGGGCCCAGTACCAAGAGACCCAGTACTTC.